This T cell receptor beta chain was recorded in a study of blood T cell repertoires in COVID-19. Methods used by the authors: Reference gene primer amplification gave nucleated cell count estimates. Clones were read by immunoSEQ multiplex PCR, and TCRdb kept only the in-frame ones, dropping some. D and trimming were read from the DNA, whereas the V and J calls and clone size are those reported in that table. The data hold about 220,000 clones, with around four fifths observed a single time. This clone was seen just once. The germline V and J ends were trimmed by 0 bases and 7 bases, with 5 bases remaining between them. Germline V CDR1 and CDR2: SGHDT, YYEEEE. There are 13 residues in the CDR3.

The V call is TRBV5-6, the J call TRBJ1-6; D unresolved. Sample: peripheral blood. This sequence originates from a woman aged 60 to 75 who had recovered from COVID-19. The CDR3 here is CASSLEANSPLHF. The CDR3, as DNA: TGTGCCAGCAGCTTGGAAGCCAATTCACCCCTCCACTTT. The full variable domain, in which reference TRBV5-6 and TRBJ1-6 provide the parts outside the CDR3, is DAGVTQSPTHLIKTRGQQVTLRCSPKSGHDTVSWYQQALGQGPQFIFQYYEEEERQRGNFPDRFSGHQFPNYSSELNVNALLLGDSALYLCASSLEANSPLHFGNGTRLTVT.